This TCR beta chain was sequenced for a study of cytomegalovirus exposure and HLA in healthy donors. Whole-study results and caveats: What TCR beta sequences reportedly achieved was accurate prediction of HLA-A and HLA-B alleles in most subjects. CMV serostatus was the sole immune exposure data available. A later analysis found most CMV-associated TCR beta chains apparently HLA-restricted.

The V end lost 4 bases, the J end lost 7 bases, and 13 bases lay between the germline ends. The CDR3 spans 12 residues. Germline V gene sequence: CDR1 SQVTM, CDR2 ANQGSEA. PCR involved 60 Vbeta and 13 Jbeta primers. Sequencing was performed with immunoSEQ multiplex PCR; in TCRdb, only in-frame clones are kept and a portion is missing. This table has some 98,000 clones, over 75% appearing once. A word on this clone: Its antigen is still unknown.

The TCR originated in a female donor in good health and CMV-seropositive. The sequencing sample was made of PBMCs. The V and J genes are TRBV29-1 and TRBJ1-2; a possible D gene is TRBD1 (6 bases). In nucleotides, the CDR3 is TGCAGCGTTGGTACAGGGATAGGTGGCTACACCTTC. Encoded protein: CSVGTGIGGYTF.